This note documents a single TCR beta chain sequence. The study recruited people aged 18 to 89 years across 20 to 30 US areas. This record belongs to a study of blood T cell repertoires in COVID-19. CDR1 is LGHDT, CDR2 YNNKEL, per germline (reference sequence). This CDR3 contains 13 residues. V lost 4 bases and J lost 4; bases outside the gene matches: 3. In the authors' methods: Amplification of reference gene primers provided the estimated nucleated cell counts. Profiled with immunoSEQ multiplex PCR; TCRdb holds only in-frame clones, not every one. The V and J calls and clone size are taken from that table; D and trimming were inferred from the DNA. The profile shows roughly 360,000 clones, around 83% of them singletons.

Sequencing was done on a sample of PBMCs or T cells enriched from blood (not recorded which). V and J are TRBV3-1 (or the pseudogene TRBV3-2) and TRBJ1-1; 7 nucleotides agree with TRBD1. The sequence came from a woman between 45 and 60 years old who had recovered from COVID-19. The CDR3 loop is CASSPGGITEAFF. CDR3 in DNA: TGTGCCAGCAGCCCAGGGGGGATCACTGAAGCTTTCTTT.